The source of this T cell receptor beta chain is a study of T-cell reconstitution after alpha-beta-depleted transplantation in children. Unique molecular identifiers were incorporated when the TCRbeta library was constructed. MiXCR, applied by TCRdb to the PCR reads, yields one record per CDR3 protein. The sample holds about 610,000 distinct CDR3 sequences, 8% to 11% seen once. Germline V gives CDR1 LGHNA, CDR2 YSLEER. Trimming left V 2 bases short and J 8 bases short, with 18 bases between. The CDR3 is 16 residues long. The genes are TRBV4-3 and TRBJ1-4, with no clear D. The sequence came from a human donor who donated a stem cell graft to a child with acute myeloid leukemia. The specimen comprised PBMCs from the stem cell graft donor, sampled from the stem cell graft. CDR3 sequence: CASSQRPSKSGEKLFF. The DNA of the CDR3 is TGCGCCAGCAGCCAACGCCCGTCAAAATCCGGCGAAAAACTGTTTTTT.